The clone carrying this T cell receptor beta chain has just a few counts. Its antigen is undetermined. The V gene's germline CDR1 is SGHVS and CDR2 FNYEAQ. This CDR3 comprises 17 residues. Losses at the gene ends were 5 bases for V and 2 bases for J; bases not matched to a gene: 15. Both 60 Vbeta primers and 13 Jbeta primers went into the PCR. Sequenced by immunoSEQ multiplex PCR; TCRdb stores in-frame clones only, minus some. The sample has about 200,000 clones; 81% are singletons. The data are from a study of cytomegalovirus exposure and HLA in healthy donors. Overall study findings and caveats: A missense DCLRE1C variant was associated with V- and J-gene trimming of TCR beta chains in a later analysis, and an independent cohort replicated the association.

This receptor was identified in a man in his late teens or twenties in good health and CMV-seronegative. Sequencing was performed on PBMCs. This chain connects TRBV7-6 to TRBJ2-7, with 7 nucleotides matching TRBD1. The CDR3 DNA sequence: TGTGCCAGCAGCCCCGCGGCAGGGGGTTACCGGACCTACGAGCAGTACTTC. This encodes CASSPAAGGYRTYEQYF.